One and the same sample provided the 21 T cell receptor beta chains below, sequenced in a study of cytomegalovirus exposure and HLA in healthy donors. PCR amplification relied on 60 Vbeta primers (plus 13 Jbeta primers). Profiled with immunoSEQ multiplex PCR; TCRdb holds only in-frame clones, not every one. The sample has fewer than 150,000 clones, approximately 80% seen once. Sequenced material: PBMCs. These receptors all stem from a male donor in good health and CMV-seronegative.

The CDR3 DNA reads as TGTGCCAGCAGTGATACAAACGAGCAGTACTTC. Amino acid sequence: CASSDTNEQYF. This chain connects TRBV6-1 to TRBJ2-7, with D hard to call. V lost 3 bases to trimming and J lost 5 bases, with 5 bases between them. Looked up from germline, CDR1 is MNHNS and CDR2 is SASEGT. The CDR3 has 11 amino acids.

CDR3 DNA sequence: TGTGCCAGCAGCTTAGGGACAGAATTGAACACTGAAGCTTTCTTT. The encoded protein is CASSLGTELNTEAFF. This sequence joins TRBV7-6 and TRBJ1-1, with D tentatively TRBD1 (6 bases). Between the trimmed V and J ends, which lost 1 base and 0 bases, there was a span of 9 bases. The CDR3 has 15 amino acids. The germline V gene encodes CDR1 SGHVS and CDR2 FNYEAQ.

V is TRBV7-6 and J is TRBJ1-3, with 9 bases fitting TRBD1. The CDR3 consists of 15 residues. Germline CDR1 and CDR2: SGHVS and FNYEAQ. V lost 5 bases, J lost 4 bases, and 6 bases stayed unmatched. The CDR3 DNA sequence: TGTGCCAGCAGCGAAGGACAGGGGTACGGAAACACCATATATTTT. It specifies CASSEGQGYGNTIYF.

The chain combines TRBV5-4 with TRBJ2-5; 9 bases agree with TRBD2. This CDR3 contains 13 residues. V shed 4 bases, J shed 4 bases, and the junction held 2 bases outside the gene matches. Germline CDR1 is SGHNT and CDR2 is YYREEE (reference sequence). CDR3 region: CASSPTSGETQYF. The CDR3 DNA reads TGTGCCAGCAGCCCGACTAGCGGAGAGACCCAGTACTTC.

The rearrangement joins TRBV6-5 to TRBJ1-2, with 8 positions matching TRBD1. Per the germline V gene, CDR1 is MNHEY and CDR2 is SVGAGI. The J segment lost 8 bases and the V segment lost 4 bases, leaving 12 bases of the junction unmatched. CDR3 length: 15 amino acids. CDR3 sequence reads: CASSSDRASPVGYTF. The CDR3 DNA sequence: TGTGCCAGCAGTTCGGACAGGGCCTCCCCTGTCGGCTACACCTTC.

CDR3 nucleotides: TGTGCCAGCAGCCCAGTTATGGGGCACGGGGAGCTGTTTTTT. Its protein product is CASSPVMGHGELFF. This chain connects TRBV11-2 to TRBJ2-2; tentative D call: TRBD1 (5 bases). Germline lookup yields CDR1 SGHAT and CDR2 FQNNGV. This CDR3 has 14 residues. Trimming took 5 bases from V and 7 from J, leaving 14 bases between them.

There are a few counts of this clone. The gene calls are TRBV5-1 and TRBJ2-1; TRBD1 matches 10 bases. The ends lost 4 bases at V and 5 bases at J; junction bases unmatched: 15. The CDR3 is 18 amino acids. From germline, CDR1 is SGHRS and CDR2 YFSETQ. The CDR3 loop is CASSTGTGASGLNNEQFF. DNA of the CDR3: TGCGCCAGCAGCACCGGGACAGGGGCGAGCGGGCTAAACAATGAGCAGTTCTTC.

The chain couples TRBV13 to TRBJ2-2; TRBD2 agrees at 10 bases. Trimming removed 5 bases from V and 6 bases from J; junction bases left unmatched: 9. Germline CDR1 is PRHDT and CDR2 is FYEKMQ (reference sequence). The CDR3 has 16 amino acids. CDR3 protein: CASSGSGGRMAGELFF. Here the CDR3 DNA reads TGTGCCAGCAGCGGTAGCGGGGGGAGAATGGCCGGGGAGCTGTTTTTT.

V is TRBV6-5 and J is TRBJ1-1; tentatively, D is TRBD1 (6 bases). Germline CDR1 and CDR2: MNHEY and SVGAGI. Trimming took 2 bases from V and 0 from J, leaving 10 bases between them. There are 15 residues in the CDR3. The CDR3 nucleotides read TGTGCCAGCAGTTACGACCACAGGGTGAACACTGAAGCTTTCTTT. Its translation: CASSYDHRVNTEAFF.

The chain combines TRBV7-9 with TRBJ1-1, with D uncertain. Between the trimmed V and J ends, which lost 3 bases and 12 bases, there was a span of 14 bases. This CDR3 region has 12 residues. Germline loops: CDR1 SEHNR, CDR2 FQNEAQ (reference sequence). CDR3 nucleotide sequence: TGTGCCAGCAGCTTCTCCGAGAGGGCAACTTTCTTT. Protein product: CASSFSERATFF. Full variable domain (outside the CDR3, taken from reference TRBV7-9 and TRBJ1-1): DTGVSQNPRHKITKRGQNVTFRCDPISEHNRLYWYRQTLGQGPEFLTYFQNEAQLEKSRLLSDRFSAERPKGSFSTLEIQRTEQGDSAMYLCASSFSERATFFGQGTRLTVV.

The rearrangement links TRBV18 to TRBJ2-3, with a tentative D call TRBD2 (5 bases). Trimming stripped 3 bases from V and 3 bases from J, with 16 bases between. The CDR3 contains 16 residues. CDR1 KGHSH and CDR2 LQKENI come from the germline V gene. The CDR3 spells CASSPFGSGWTDTQYF. In DNA form, the CDR3 reads TGTGCCAGCTCACCTTTTGGCTCGGGGTGGACAGATACGCAGTATTTT.

This chain links TRBV7-2 with TRBJ1-2, with no clear D. Germline V lookup: CDR1 SGHTA, CDR2 FQGNSA. V was shortened by 1 base and J by 4 bases, with 4 bases between the two germline ends. This CDR3 spans 12 amino acids. CDR3 in amino acids: CASSLGPYGYTF. CDR3 coding DNA: TGTGCCAGCAGCTTAGGGCCCTATGGCTACACCTTC.

V is TRBV5-1 and J is TRBJ1-1; a possible D gene is TRBD1 (5 bases). The CDR3 contains 15 residues. Trimming cost V 4 bases and J 3 bases, with 16 bases left between them. The germline CDR1 and CDR2 sequences are SGHRS and YFSETQ. For the CDR3, the DNA is TGCGCCAGCAGCCTGAGCCGGGGGGGGTACACTGAAGCTTTCTTT. Protein sequence: CASSLSRGGYTEAFF.

This clone was seen only a few times. This chain links TRBV6-5 with TRBJ1-1; 10 nucleotides match TRBD1. CDR3 length equals 16 residues. The ends lost 4 bases at V and 7 bases at J; junction bases unmatched: 12. In germline, CDR1 is MNHEY, CDR2 SVGAGI. The CDR3 reads CASSWGQGKVGYEAFF. The CDR3 coding sequence is TGTGCCAGCAGTTGGGGACAGGGGAAGGTTGGTTATGAAGCTTTCTTT.

The chain combines TRBV6-1 with TRBJ2-7, with TRBD2 identical over 14 bases. From germline, CDR1 is MNHNS and CDR2 SASEGT. The V gene end was trimmed by 1 base and the J gene end by 9 bases; junction bases not matched to a gene: 5. The CDR3 totals 15 residues. DNA of the CDR3: TGTGCCAGCAGTGAAGAGACTAGCGGGGGGGCGTCGCAGTACTTC. Its translation: CASSEETSGGASQYF.

The sample holds one count of this clone. The V gene is TRBV5-1, the J gene TRBJ2-2, with 10 bases fitting TRBD1. With 4 bases clipped from V and 0 bases from J, the junction kept 3 bases outside the gene matches. The germline V gene has CDR1 SGHRS and CDR2 YFSETQ. The CDR3 spans 16 residues. CDR3 protein: CASSPGQGSNTGELFF. The CDR3 nucleotides are TGCGCCAGCAGCCCGGGACAGGGGTCGAACACCGGGGAGCTGTTTTTT.

This clone was counted a single time. V gene TRBV11-2 combines with J gene TRBJ1-6, with D unclear. The CDR3 extends over 14 amino acids. The germline V gene encodes CDR1 SGHAT and CDR2 FQNNGV. With 3 bases removed from V and 8 bases from J, the gap between germline ends came to 11 bases. CDR3 DNA: TGTGCCAGCAGCTTCCGAACGGGTGATTCACCCCTCCACTTT. Translated, it gives CASSFRTGDSPLHF.

The gene calls are TRBV28 and TRBJ1-1; 7 nucleotides agree with TRBD1. V shed 10 bases and J 3 bases; nucleotides not matched to a gene: 8. Germline CDR1 reads MDHEN; CDR2 reads SYDVKM. CDR3 length: 13 residues. The CDR3 sequence is CATLYQGDTEAFF. The CDR3 nucleotides read TGTGCCACCCTTTACCAGGGGGACACTGAAGCTTTCTTT.

The V gene is TRBV19, the J gene TRBJ1-6; D unresolved. Germline-derived CDR1 and CDR2 are LNHDA and SQIVND (reference sequence). This CDR3 is built from 13 residues. V was shortened by 8 bases and J by 9 bases, with 14 bases between the two germline ends. The CDR3 region has the DNA TGTGCCAGTTCTACGTGGGGAGGTTCACCCCTCCACTTT. Protein: CASSTWGGSPLHF.

This sequence joins TRBV6-1 and TRBJ1-1; no firm D call. Trimming removed 1 base at V and 2 bases at J, with 20 bases between. This CDR3 has 18 residues. Germline V gene data show CDR1 as MNHNS and CDR2 as SASEGT. The CDR3 bases are TGTGCCAGCAGTGAAGAAAGGCTGCTGGCGGCGGGAAACACTGAAGCTTTCTTT. Its translation: CASSEERLLAAGNTEAFF.

The chain joins TRBV4-3 to TRBJ1-2; D is unclear. Trimming took off 3 bases at V and 4 bases at J, with 15 bases between the two ends. The CDR3 is 15 residues long. Per the germline V gene, CDR1 is LGHNA and CDR2 is YSLEER. The CDR3 DNA is TGCGCCAGCAGCCAGGGCCCTTCACTTATCTATGGCTACACCTTC. Translating gives CASSQGPSLIYGYTF.